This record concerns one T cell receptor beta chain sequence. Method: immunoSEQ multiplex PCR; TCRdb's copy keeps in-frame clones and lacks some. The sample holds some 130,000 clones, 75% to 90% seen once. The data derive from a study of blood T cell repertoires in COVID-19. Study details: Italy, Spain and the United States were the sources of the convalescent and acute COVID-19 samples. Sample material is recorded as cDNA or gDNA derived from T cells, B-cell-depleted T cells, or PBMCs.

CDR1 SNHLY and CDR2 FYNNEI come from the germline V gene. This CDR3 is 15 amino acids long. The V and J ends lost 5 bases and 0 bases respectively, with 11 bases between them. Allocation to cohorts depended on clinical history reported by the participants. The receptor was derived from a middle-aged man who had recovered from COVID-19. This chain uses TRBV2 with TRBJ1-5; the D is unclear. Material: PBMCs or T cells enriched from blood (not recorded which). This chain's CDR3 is CASSQSRDSNQPQHF. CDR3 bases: TGTGCCAGCAGTCAAAGCCGGGATAGCAATCAGCCCCAGCATTTT. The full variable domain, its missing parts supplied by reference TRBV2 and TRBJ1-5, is EPEVTQTPSHQVTQMGQEVILRCVPISNHLYFYWYRQILGQKVEFLVSFYNNEISEKSEIFDDQFSVERPDGSNFTLKIRSTKLEDSAMYFCASSQSRDSNQPQHFGDGTRLSIL.